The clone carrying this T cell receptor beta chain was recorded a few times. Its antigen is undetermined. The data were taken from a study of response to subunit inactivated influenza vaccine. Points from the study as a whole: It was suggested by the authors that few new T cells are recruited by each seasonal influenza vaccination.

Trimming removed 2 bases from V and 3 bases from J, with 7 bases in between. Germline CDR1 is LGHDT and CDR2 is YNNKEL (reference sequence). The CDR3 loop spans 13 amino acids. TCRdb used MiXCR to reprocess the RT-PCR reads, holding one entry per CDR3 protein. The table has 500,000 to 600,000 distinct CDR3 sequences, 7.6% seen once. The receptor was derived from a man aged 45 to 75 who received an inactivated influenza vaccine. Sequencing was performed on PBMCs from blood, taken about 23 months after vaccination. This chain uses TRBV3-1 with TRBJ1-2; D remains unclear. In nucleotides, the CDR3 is TGTGCCAGCAGCCAACGTGAGGACTATGGCTACACCTTC. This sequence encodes CASSQREDYGYTF.